This T cell receptor (beta chain) was found in a study of OX40 agonist ivuxolimab in advanced cancers. Baseline, cycle 4 day 1, and cycle 7 day 1 were the blood sampling points. Per germline, CDR1 SGHRS and CDR2 YFSETQ. V lost 0 bases and J lost 5; bases outside the gene matches: 3. This CDR3 comprises 14 residues. Sequencing used immunoSEQ multiplex PCR; TCRdb keeps in-frame clones, though not all of them. The sample carries more than 50,000 clones, approximately 80% recorded once. This rearrangement joins TRBV5-1 to TRBJ2-5, with 8 bases lining up with TRBD1. Sequencing used CD4+ or CD8+ T cells sorted from blood, obtained in a trial of the OX40 agonist ivuxolimab. This sequence was found in an adult with an advanced solid tumor such as melanoma, head and neck, liver or kidney cancer. CDR3 in amino acids: CASSLATGAETQYF. In nucleotides, the CDR3 is TGCGCCAGCAGCTTGGCGACAGGGGCGGAGACCCAGTACTTC.